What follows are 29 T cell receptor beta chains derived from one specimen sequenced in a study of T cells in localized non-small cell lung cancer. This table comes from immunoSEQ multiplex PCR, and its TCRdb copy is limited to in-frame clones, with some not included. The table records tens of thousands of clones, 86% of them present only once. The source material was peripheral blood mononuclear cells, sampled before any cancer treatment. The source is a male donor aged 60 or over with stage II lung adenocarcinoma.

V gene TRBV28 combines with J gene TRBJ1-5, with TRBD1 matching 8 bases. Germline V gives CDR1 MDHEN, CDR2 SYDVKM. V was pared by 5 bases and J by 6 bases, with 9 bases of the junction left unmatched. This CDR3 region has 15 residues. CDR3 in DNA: TGTGCCAGCAGTACACAGGACAGGGATAGTCAGCCCCAGCATTTT. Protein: CASSTQDRDSQPQHF.

This CDR3 is CASSLQGGNTEAFF. The CDR3 bases are TGCGCCAGCAGCTTGCAGGGTGGGAACACTGAAGCTTTCTTT. The rearrangement joins TRBV5-1 to TRBJ1-1; D perhaps matches TRBD1 (5 bases). V was cut by 1 base and J by 1 base, with 8 bases left in between. The CDR3 totals 14 residues. Germline CDR1 is SGHRS and CDR2 is YFSETQ. The whole variable domain, filled in from reference TRBV5-1 and TRBJ1-1, reads KAGVTQTPRYLIKTRGQQVTLSCSPISGHRSVSWYQQTPGQGLQFLFEYFSETQRNKGNFPGRFSGRQFSNSRSEMNVSTLELGDSALYLCASSLQGGNTEAFFGQGTRLTVV.

The CDR3 loop reads CASSLEWENTGELFF. DNA for the CDR3: TGTGCCAGCAGCTTGGAATGGGAGAACACCGGGGAGCTGTTTTTT. The V gene is TRBV5-6, the J gene TRBJ2-2; no firm D call. V shed 0 bases and J shed 1 base, with 7 bases lying between them. Germline loops: CDR1 SGHDT, CDR2 YYEEEE. This CDR3 region has 15 residues.

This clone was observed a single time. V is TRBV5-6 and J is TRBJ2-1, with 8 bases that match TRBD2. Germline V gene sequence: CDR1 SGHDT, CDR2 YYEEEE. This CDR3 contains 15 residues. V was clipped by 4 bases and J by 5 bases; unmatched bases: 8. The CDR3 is CASSLGGRIDNEQFF. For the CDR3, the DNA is TGTGCCAGCAGCCTCGGCGGGAGGATCGACAATGAGCAGTTCTTC.

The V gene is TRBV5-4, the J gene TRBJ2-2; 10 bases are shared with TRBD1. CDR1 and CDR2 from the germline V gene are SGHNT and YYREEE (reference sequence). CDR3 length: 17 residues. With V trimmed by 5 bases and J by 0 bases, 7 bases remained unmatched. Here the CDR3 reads CASSRDRGTSNTGELFF. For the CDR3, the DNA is TGTGCCAGCAGTCGGGACAGGGGAACTTCGAACACCGGGGAGCTGTTTTTT.

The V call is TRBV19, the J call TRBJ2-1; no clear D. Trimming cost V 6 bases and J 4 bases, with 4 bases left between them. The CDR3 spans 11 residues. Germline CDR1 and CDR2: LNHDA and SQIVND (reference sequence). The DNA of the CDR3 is TGTGCCAGTAGGGATTACAATGAGCAGTTCTTC. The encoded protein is CASRDYNEQFF.

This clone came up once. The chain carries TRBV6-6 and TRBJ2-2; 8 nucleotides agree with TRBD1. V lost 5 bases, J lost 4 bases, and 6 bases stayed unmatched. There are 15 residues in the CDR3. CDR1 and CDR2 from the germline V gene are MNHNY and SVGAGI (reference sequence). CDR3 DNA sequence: TGTGCCAGCAGTCTACAGGGGGGAAGCACCGGGGAGCTGTTTTTT. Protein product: CASSLQGGSTGELFF.

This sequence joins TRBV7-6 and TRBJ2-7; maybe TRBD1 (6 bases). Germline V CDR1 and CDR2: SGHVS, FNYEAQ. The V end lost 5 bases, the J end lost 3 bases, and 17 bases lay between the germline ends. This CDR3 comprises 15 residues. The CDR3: CASSLGLGQNYEQYF. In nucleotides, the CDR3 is TGTGCCAGCAGCCTCGGCCTAGGACAGAACTACGAGCAGTACTTC.

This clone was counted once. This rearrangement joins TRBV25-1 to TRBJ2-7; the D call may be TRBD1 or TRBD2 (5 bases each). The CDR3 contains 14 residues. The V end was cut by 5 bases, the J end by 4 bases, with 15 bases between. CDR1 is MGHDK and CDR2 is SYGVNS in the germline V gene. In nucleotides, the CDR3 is TGTGCCAGCAGTCCCGGGACCCCCCCGTACGAGCAGTACTTC. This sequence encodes CASSPGTPPYEQYF.

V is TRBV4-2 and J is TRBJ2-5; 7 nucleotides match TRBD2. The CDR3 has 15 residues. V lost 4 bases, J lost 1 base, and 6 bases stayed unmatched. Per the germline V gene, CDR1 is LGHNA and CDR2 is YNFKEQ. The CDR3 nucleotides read TGTGCCAGCAGCCGGACGAGCGGGGTCCAAGAGACCCAGTACTTC. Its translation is CASSRTSGVQETQYF.

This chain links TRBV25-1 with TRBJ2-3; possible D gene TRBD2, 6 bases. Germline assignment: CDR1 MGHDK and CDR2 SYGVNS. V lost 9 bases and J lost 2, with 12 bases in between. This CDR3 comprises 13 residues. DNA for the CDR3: TGTGCCAGTTCACAGGACTACACAGATACGCAGTATTTT. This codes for CASSQDYTDTQYF.

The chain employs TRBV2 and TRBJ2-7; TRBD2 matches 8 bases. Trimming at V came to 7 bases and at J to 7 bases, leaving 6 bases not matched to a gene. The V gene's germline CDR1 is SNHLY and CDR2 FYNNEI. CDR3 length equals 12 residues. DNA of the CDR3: TGTGCCAGCACGGGAGGGCCGGGGGAGCAGTACTTC. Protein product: CASTGGPGEQYF.

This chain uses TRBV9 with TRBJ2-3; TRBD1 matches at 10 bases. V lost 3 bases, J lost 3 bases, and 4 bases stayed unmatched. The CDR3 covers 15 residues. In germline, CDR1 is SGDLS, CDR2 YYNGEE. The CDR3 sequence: CASSGGQGRTDTQYF. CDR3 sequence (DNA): TGTGCCAGCAGCGGGGGACAGGGGCGTACAGATACGCAGTATTTT.

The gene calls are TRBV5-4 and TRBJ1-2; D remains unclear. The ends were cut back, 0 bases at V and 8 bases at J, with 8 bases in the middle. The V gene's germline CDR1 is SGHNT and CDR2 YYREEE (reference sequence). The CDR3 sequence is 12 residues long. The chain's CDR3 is CASSLGAEGYTF. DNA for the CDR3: TGTGCCAGCAGCTTGGGGGCTGAAGGCTACACCTTC.

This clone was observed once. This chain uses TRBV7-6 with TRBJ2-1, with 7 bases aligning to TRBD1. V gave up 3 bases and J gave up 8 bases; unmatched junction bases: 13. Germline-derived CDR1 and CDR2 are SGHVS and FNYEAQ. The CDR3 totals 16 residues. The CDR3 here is CASSLDRPSRFHEQFF. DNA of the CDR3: TGTGCCAGCAGCTTGGACAGGCCAAGCCGCTTTCATGAGCAGTTCTTC.

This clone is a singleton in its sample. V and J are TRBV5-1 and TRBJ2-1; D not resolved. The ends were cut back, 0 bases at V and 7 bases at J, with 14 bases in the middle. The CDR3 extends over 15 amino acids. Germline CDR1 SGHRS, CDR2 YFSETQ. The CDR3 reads CASSLEGGPSNEQFF. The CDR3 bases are TGCGCCAGCAGCTTGGAGGGCGGACCGTCGAATGAGCAGTTCTTC.

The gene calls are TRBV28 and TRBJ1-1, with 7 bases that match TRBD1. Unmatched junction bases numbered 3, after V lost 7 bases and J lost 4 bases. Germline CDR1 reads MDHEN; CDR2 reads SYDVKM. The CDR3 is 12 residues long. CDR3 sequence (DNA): TGTGCCAGCACCGACAGGGCCACTGAAGCTTTCTTT. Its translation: CASTDRATEAFF.

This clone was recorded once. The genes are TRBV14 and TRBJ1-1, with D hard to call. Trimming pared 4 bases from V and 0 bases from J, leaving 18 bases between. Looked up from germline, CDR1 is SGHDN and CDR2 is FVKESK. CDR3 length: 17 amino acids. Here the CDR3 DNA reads TGTGCCAGCAGCCCCCCTCTTACCAGCGTCATGAACACTGAAGCTTTCTTT. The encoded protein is CASSPPLTSVMNTEAFF.

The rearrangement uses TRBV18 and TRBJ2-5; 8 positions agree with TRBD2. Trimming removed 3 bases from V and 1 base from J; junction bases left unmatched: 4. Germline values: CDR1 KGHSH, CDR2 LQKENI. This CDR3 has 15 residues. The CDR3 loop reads CASSPGLASQETQYF. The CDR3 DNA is TGTGCCAGCTCACCCGGACTAGCCAGCCAAGAGACCCAGTACTTC.

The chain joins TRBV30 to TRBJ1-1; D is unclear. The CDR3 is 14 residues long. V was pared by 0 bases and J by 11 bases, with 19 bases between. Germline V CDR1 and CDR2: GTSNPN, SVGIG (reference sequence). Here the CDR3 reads CAWSVTGKTPGAFF. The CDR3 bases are TGTGCCTGGAGTGTAACGGGCAAAACACCGGGGGCTTTCTTT. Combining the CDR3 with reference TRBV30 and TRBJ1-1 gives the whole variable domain SQTIHQWPATLVQPVGSPLSLECTVEGTSNPNLYWYRQAAGRGLQLLFYSVGIGQISSEVPQNLSASRPQDRQFILSSKKLLLSDSGFYLCAWSVTGKTPGAFFGQGTRLTVV.

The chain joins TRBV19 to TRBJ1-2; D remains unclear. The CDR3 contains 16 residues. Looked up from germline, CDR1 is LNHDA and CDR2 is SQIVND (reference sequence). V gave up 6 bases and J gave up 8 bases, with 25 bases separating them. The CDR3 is CASSPDVGWRLGGYTF. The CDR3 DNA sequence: TGTGCCAGTAGCCCTGACGTCGGGTGGCGATTAGGCGGCTACACCTTC.

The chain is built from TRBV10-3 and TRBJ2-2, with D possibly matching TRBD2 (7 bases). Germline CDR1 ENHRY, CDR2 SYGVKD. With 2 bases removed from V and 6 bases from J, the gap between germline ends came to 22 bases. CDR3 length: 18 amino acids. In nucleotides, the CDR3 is TGTGCCATCAGTGAGGTCCGGGGGGCAGGGAAAAAGGCCGGGGAGCTGTTTTTT. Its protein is CAISEVRGAGKKAGELFF.

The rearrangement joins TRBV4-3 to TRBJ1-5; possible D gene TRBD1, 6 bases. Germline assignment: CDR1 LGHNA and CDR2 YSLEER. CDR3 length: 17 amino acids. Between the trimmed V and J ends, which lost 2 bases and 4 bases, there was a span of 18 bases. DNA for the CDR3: TGCGCCAGCAGCCAATTTAGGGGGGGGGCTAAAAATCAGCCCCAGCATTTT. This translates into CASSQFRGGAKNQPQHF.

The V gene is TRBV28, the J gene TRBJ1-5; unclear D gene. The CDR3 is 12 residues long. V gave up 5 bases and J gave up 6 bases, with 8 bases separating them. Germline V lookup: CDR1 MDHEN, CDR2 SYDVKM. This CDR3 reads CASSRQGQPQHF. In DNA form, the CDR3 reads TGTGCCAGCAGTCGACAAGGTCAGCCCCAGCATTTT.

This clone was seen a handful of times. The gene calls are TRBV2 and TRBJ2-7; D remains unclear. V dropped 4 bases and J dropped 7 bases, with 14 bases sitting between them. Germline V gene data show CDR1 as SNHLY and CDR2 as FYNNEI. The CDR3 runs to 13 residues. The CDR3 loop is CASSVLTEREQYF. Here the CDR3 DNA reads TGTGCCAGCAGTGTCTTAACAGAACGTGAGCAGTACTTC.

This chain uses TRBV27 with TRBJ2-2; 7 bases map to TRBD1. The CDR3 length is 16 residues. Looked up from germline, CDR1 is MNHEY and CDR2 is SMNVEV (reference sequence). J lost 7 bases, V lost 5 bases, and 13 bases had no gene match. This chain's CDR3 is CASSPQARGLSGELFF. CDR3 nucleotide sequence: TGTGCCAGCAGTCCCCAGGCCAGGGGGTTGAGCGGGGAGCTGTTTTTT.

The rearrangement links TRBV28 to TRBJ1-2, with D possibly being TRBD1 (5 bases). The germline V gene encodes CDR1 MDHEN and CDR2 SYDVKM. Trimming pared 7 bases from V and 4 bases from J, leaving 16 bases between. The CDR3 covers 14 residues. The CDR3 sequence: CASTLPGVGYGYTF. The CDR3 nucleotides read TGTGCCAGCACCCTACCGGGGGTGGGCTATGGCTACACCTTC.

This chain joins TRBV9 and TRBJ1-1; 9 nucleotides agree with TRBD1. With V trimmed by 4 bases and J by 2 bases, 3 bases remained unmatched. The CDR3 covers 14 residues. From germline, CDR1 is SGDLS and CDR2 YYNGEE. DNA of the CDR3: TGTGCCAGCAGCCCACAGGGGGCAAACACTGAAGCTTTCTTT. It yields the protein CASSPQGANTEAFF.

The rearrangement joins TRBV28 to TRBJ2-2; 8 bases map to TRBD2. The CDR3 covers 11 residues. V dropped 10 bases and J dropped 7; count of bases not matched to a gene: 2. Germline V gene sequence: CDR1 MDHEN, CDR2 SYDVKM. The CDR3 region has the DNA TGTGCCACCGCGGGAGGCGGGGAGCTGTTTTTT. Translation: CATAGGGELFF.